This entry lists 6 T cell receptor beta chains sequenced from one sample in a study of identical twins (dated by TCRdb to 2016 to 2017). Libraries were constructed by 5' RACE. This sample was sequenced with an Illumina HiSeq 2000. TCRdb passed the public sequencing reads through fastp at Q25 and MiXCR, retaining productive beta sequences. All rows with the same CDR3 protein become a single entry with the most common DNA and genes. For this sample there are around 490,000 distinct CDR3 sequences; around 15% appear just once. The top ten hold around 0.4% of the sample. The same data also went into a second study, on yellow fever vaccine responses in identical twins.

What was sequenced was CD4+ T cells sorted from blood. Receptors originate from a woman under 30 in good health.

This clonotype was detected a few times. This rearrangement joins TRBV20-1 to TRBJ2-1; D uncertain. Germline assignment: CDR1 DFQATT and CDR2 SNEGSKA (reference sequence). The CDR3 extends over 14 amino acids. The V and J ends lost 0 bases and 6 bases respectively, with 12 bases between them. Here the CDR3 DNA reads TGCAGTGCTAGAGATCCGTGGATTGGCAATGAGCAGTTCTTC. This sequence encodes CSARDPWIGNEQFF.

The genes are TRBV12-3 or TRBV12-4 and TRBJ2-7; maybe TRBD1 (6 bases). V lost 2 bases, J lost 7 bases, and 15 bases lay in between. The CDR3 runs to 14 residues. CDR3 sequence reads: CASSLNWGRGEQYF. The CDR3 DNA reads TGTGCCAGCAGTTTAAATTGGGGGCGAGGGGAGCAGTACTTC.

The V and J genes are TRBV5-1 and TRBJ1-6; D is undetermined. From germline, CDR1 is SGHRS and CDR2 YFSETQ. Trimming removed 3 bases at V and 7 bases at J, with 11 bases between. The CDR3 is 14 residues long. The CDR3 reads CASSSSDGNSPLHF. The CDR3 DNA is TGCGCCAGCAGCTCCTCGGACGGCAATTCACCCCTCCACTTT.

Written as DNA, the CDR3 is TGTGCCAGCAGTTCTACCAATAGCGGGAGTAACGATGAGCAGTTCTTC. The encoded protein is CASSSTNSGSNDEQFF. This chain connects TRBV27 to TRBJ2-1; TRBD2 agrees at 9 bases. With 4 bases clipped from V and 8 bases from J, the junction kept 12 bases outside the gene matches. CDR1 and CDR2 from the germline V gene are MNHEY and SMNVEV (reference sequence). The CDR3 runs 16 residues.

In its sample, this clonotype was seen many times. This chain joins TRBV29-1 and TRBJ2-5, with D uncertain. Germline CDR1 reads SQVTM; CDR2 reads ANQGSEA. V lost 3 bases to trimming and J lost 2 bases, with 13 bases between them. This CDR3 has 14 residues. The CDR3 DNA sequence: TGCAGCGTTGACAGGTCGGGTGTACAAGAGACCCAGTACTTC. It codes for CSVDRSGVQETQYF.

V and J are TRBV4-2 and TRBJ2-7; possibly TRBD1 for D (5 bases). This CDR3 is built from 14 residues. Trimming took 0 bases from V and 6 from J, leaving 12 bases between them. In germline, CDR1 is LGHNA, CDR2 YNFKEQ. As DNA, the CDR3 is TGTGCCAGCAGCCAAGAGGACACCCTAGGCGAGCAGTACTTC. This codes for CASSQEDTLGEQYF.